One and the same sample provided the 25 T cell receptor beta chains below, sequenced in a study of cytomegalovirus exposure and HLA in healthy donors. Use of 60 Vbeta and 13 Jbeta primers characterized the PCR. TCRdb's table, derived via immunoSEQ multiplex PCR, lists solely in-frame clones and lacks some. The sample lists fewer than 200,000 clones, roughly 84% occurring once. Sample: PBMCs. Every receptor here comes from a girl aged 2-10 years in good health and CMV-seropositive.

This chain links TRBV19 with TRBJ2-1, with 8 bases lining up with TRBD1. The length of the CDR3 is 14 residues. Trimming at V came to 7 bases and at J to 4 bases, leaving 6 bases not matched to a gene. The germline gives CDR1 LNHDA, CDR2 SQIVND (reference sequence). The CDR3 loop reads CASKGWDRYNEQFF. The CDR3 DNA is TGTGCCAGTAAGGGCTGGGACAGGTACAATGAGCAGTTCTTC.

J is TRBJ2-1 and V is TRBV27, with D perhaps TRBD1 (5 bases). Germline CDR1 reads MNHEY; CDR2 reads SMNVEV (reference sequence). The CDR3 is 13 amino acids. V lost 2 bases, J lost 4 bases, and 6 bases lay in between. This CDR3 is CASSLRGYNEQFF. In nucleotides, the CDR3 is TGTGCCAGCAGTTTAAGGGGTTACAATGAGCAGTTCTTC.

The V call is TRBV4-2, the J call TRBJ2-1, with 9 bases that match TRBD2. CDR1 is LGHNA, CDR2 YNFKEQ, per germline. V shed 1 base and J 2 bases; nucleotides not matched to a gene: 15. The length of the CDR3 is 20 residues. As DNA, the CDR3 is TGTGCCAGCAGCCAAGGGGATGATTATCTGCGGGAGGGCCCCTACAATGAGCAGTTCTTC. Translating gives CASSQGDDYLREGPYNEQFF.

This clone was seen a handful of times. The rearrangement links TRBV7-6 to TRBJ2-1, with 8 bases that match TRBD2. In germline, CDR1 is SGHVS, CDR2 FNYEAQ. V lost 2 bases to trimming and J lost 9 bases; unmatched junction nucleotides: 12. This CDR3 comprises 16 residues. Here the CDR3 reads CASSLQSTSGSSEQFF. In DNA, the CDR3 is TGTGCCAGCAGCTTACAGTCTACTAGCGGTAGTAGTGAGCAGTTCTTC.

V gene TRBV5-1 combines with J gene TRBJ2-3, with 8 bases lining up with TRBD1. The V and J ends lost 4 bases and 2 bases, in that order; junction bases with no gene match: 15. The CDR3 extends over 18 amino acids. From germline, CDR1 is SGHRS and CDR2 YFSETQ. The DNA of the CDR3 is TGCGCCAGCAGCGCGCGCCCCACCGGGACAGGAAACACAGATACGCAGTATTTT. Encoded protein: CASSARPTGTGNTDTQYF.

The CDR3 DNA sequence: TGCGCCAGCAGCTTCACAGGGGACTCCTACAATGAGCAGTTCTTC. Protein product: CASSFTGDSYNEQFF. This chain joins TRBV5-1 and TRBJ2-1; 7 bases fit TRBD1. The V segment lost 2 bases and the J segment 0 bases; nucleotides outside the gene matches: 2. CDR1 is SGHRS and CDR2 is YFSETQ in the germline V gene. The CDR3 totals 15 residues.

In its sample, this clone was seen once. This sequence joins TRBV7-2 and TRBJ2-7; TRBD2 matches 11 bases. The germline V gene encodes CDR1 SGHTA and CDR2 FQGNSA. Trimming removed 4 bases from V and 5 bases from J; junction bases left unmatched: 7. This CDR3 spans 15 amino acids. This chain's CDR3 is CASSSDSGLADEQYF. In DNA, the CDR3 is TGTGCCAGCAGCTCGGACTCGGGACTAGCGGACGAGCAGTACTTC.

This clone was seen just once. The chain couples TRBV11-2 to TRBJ2-7; 12 bases align to TRBD2. The germline V gene encodes CDR1 SGHAT and CDR2 FQNNGV. J gave up 4 bases and V 4 bases, and 14 bases lay outside the gene matches. This CDR3 spans 18 amino acids. The CDR3: CASSSLGRLAGAQYEQYF. The CDR3 DNA reads as TGTGCCAGCAGCTCCCTTGGAAGACTAGCGGGAGCCCAGTACGAGCAGTACTTC. The full variable domain, rest sourced from reference TRBV11-2 and TRBJ2-7, is EAGVAQSPRYKIIEKRQSVAFWCNPISGHATLYWYQQILGQGPKLLIQFQNNGVVDDSQLPKDRFSAERLKGVDSTLKIQPAKLEDSAVYLCASSSLGRLAGAQYEQYFGPGTRLTVT.

The chain employs TRBV11-2 and TRBJ2-1; perhaps TRBD1 as D (6 bases). Per germline, CDR1 SGHAT and CDR2 FQNNGV. V shed 1 base and J shed 0 bases, with 19 bases lying between them. The CDR3 has 19 residues. The CDR3, as DNA: TGTGCCAGCAGCTTAGGTTCGCGATCCGGGACAAGCTCCTACAATGAGCAGTTCTTC. Its protein product is CASSLGSRSGTSSYNEQFF.

This chain links TRBV12-5 with TRBJ2-2; TRBD1 agrees at 7 bases. V lost 2 bases, J lost 9 bases, and 9 bases stayed unmatched. The CDR3 contains 15 residues. The germline gives CDR1 LGHNT, CDR2 FRNRAP. The CDR3, as DNA: TGTGCTAGTGGTTTGCCACGGGACAGCCAAAGGGAGCTGTTTTTT. It translates to CASGLPRDSQRELFF.

This chain's CDR3 is CASRRAAGDGYTF. The CDR3 DNA is TGTGCCAGCAGACGGGCGGCCGGGGATGGCTACACCTTC. The chain uses TRBV6-5 and TRBJ1-2; D call uncertain. The CDR3 is made up of 13 amino acids. V gave up 6 bases and J gave up 6 bases, with 14 bases separating them. Germline CDR1 MNHEY, CDR2 SVGAGI.

This clone appeared once. The chain uses TRBV5-6 and TRBJ1-5; TRBD1 matches 9 bases. Germline lookup yields CDR1 SGHDT and CDR2 YYEEEE. After removal of 2 bases from V and 5 bases from J, the junction contained 5 bases not matched to a gene. This CDR3 spans 15 amino acids. DNA of the CDR3: TGTGCCAGCAGCTTCTTCGGGACAGGGTATCAGCCCCAGCATTTT. Translating gives CASSFFGTGYQPQHF. The full variable domain, rest sourced from reference TRBV5-6 and TRBJ1-5, is DAGVTQSPTHLIKTRGQQVTLRCSPKSGHDTVSWYQQALGQGPQFIFQYYEEEERQRGNFPDRFSGHQFPNYSSELNVNALLLGDSALYLCASSFFGTGYQPQHFGDGTRLSIL.

The chain uses TRBV6-1 and TRBJ1-1, with a weak D call TRBD1 (5 bases). V was pared by 5 bases and J by 3 bases, with 13 bases between. The CDR3 is 14 residues long. Germline loops: CDR1 MNHNS, CDR2 SASEGT. In nucleotides, the CDR3 is TGTGCCAGCAGTCGGACATTCGAGGACACTGAAGCTTTCTTT. It specifies CASSRTFEDTEAFF.

The rearrangement uses TRBV18 and TRBJ1-1; 12 bases align to TRBD1. The CDR3 runs 16 residues. CDR1 and CDR2 (germline): KGHSH, LQKENI. Trimming took 6 bases from V and 1 from J; bases not matched to a gene: 6. The CDR3 coding sequence is TGTGCCAGCTCCCGCGGGACAGGGGGCGCGAACACTGAAGCTTTCTTT. Translated: CASSRGTGGANTEAFF.

The chain combines TRBV6-1 with TRBJ1-4; D not certain. The CDR3 has 11 amino acids. V lost 6 bases and J 7 bases, leaving 6 bases between the germline ends. In germline, CDR1 is MNHNS, CDR2 SASEGT. CDR3 nucleotide sequence: TGTGCCAGCAGGTTTAGTGAAAAACTGTTTTTT. It translates to CASRFSEKLFF.

This chain links TRBV11-2 with TRBJ2-5, with D possibly TRBD1 on 6 matching bases. The CDR3 is made up of 14 amino acids. Germline V lookup: CDR1 SGHAT, CDR2 FQNNGV. The V and J ends lost 5 bases and 2 bases respectively, with 12 bases between them. CDR3 sequence reads: CASSRNRVQETQYF. The CDR3, as DNA: TGTGCCAGCAGCCGGAACAGGGTTCAAGAGACCCAGTACTTC. Drawing the rest from reference TRBV11-2 and TRBJ2-5, the complete variable domain is EAGVAQSPRYKIIEKRQSVAFWCNPISGHATLYWYQQILGQGPKLLIQFQNNGVVDDSQLPKDRFSAERLKGVDSTLKIQPAKLEDSAVYLCASSRNRVQETQYFGPGTRLLVL.

This clone was found once. The chain couples TRBV4-2 to TRBJ2-2; 12 bases line up with TRBD2. Per the germline V gene, CDR1 is LGHNA and CDR2 is YNFKEQ. The V gene end was trimmed by 0 bases and the J gene end by 9 bases; junction bases not matched to a gene: 8. There are 17 residues in the CDR3. The CDR3 DNA reads TGTGCCAGCAGCCAAGATCGGGCTAGCGGGGGGGCGCGGGAGCTGTTTTTT. Amino acids: CASSQDRASGGARELFF.

There are a few counts of this clone. This chain connects TRBV7-9 to TRBJ1-1; no definite D call. Trimming removed 3 bases from V and 5 bases from J, with 7 bases in between. The CDR3 contains 12 residues. Germline-derived CDR1 and CDR2 are SEHNR and FQNEAQ (reference sequence). This chain's CDR3 is CASSFTQTEAFF. CDR3 DNA: TGTGCCAGCAGCTTCACACAGACTGAAGCTTTCTTT.

The CDR3 region has the DNA TGCGCCAGCAGCTATCTAGCGGGAACCCAGGAGACCCAGTACTTC. Amino acids: CASSYLAGTQETQYF. The chain uses TRBV4-1 and TRBJ2-5; 9 positions match TRBD2. This CDR3 has 15 residues. The germline CDR1 and CDR2 sequences are MGHRA and YSYEKL. V lost 5 bases to trimming and J lost 5 bases; unmatched junction nucleotides: 9.

This sequence joins TRBV11-3 and TRBJ2-1; TRBD1 might be the D (6 bases). CDR1 SGHNT and CDR2 YENEEA come from the germline V gene. The CDR3 is 16 amino acids. Trimming took off 5 bases at V and 0 bases at J, with 14 bases between the two ends. CDR3 protein: CASSPGVPSSYNEQFF. Here the CDR3 DNA reads TGTGCCAGCAGCCCAGGGGTCCCGAGCTCCTACAATGAGCAGTTCTTC.

The genes are TRBV29-1 and TRBJ2-7; possibly TRBD2 for D (7 bases). The CDR3 spans 13 residues. The V gene's germline CDR1 is SQVTM and CDR2 ANQGSEA. The V gene lost 7 bases and the J gene lost 6 bases, with 19 bases spanning the gap. The DNA of the CDR3 is TGCAGCGCCTCGGGGGGCCTAGTCCGCGAGCAGTACTTC. It translates to CSASGGLVREQYF.

The chain combines TRBV11-3 with TRBJ2-7, with 11 nucleotides matching TRBD1. This CDR3 is built from 17 residues. The ends lost 4 bases at V and 3 bases at J; junction bases unmatched: 11. The germline V gene has CDR1 SGHNT and CDR2 YENEEA. CDR3 sequence: CASSSGVGQGAYYEQYF. The CDR3 region has the DNA TGTGCCAGCAGCTCCGGAGTCGGACAGGGGGCCTACTACGAGCAGTACTTC.

The V call is TRBV9, the J call TRBJ2-5; the D gene is possibly TRBD2 (6 bases). The germline V gene encodes CDR1 SGDLS and CDR2 YYNGEE. V lost 0 bases to trimming and J lost 2 bases, with 14 bases between them. This CDR3 region has 16 residues. The CDR3 coding sequence is TGTGCCAGCAGCGTAGGACTAGAAATAAATCAAGAGACCCAGTACTTC. Its protein product is CASSVGLEINQETQYF.

The genes are TRBV6-6 and TRBJ2-7, with unresolved D. V shed 0 bases and J shed 0 bases, with 12 bases lying between them. The germline CDR1 and CDR2 sequences are MNHNY and SVGAGI (reference sequence). The CDR3 is made up of 16 amino acids. CDR3 DNA sequence: TGTGCCAGCAGTTACTCGGAGCCTTCGAGCTCCTACGAGCAGTACTTC. Translation gives CASSYSEPSSSYEQYF.

This clone has a single count. V and J are TRBV28 and TRBJ1-2, with 10 bases aligning to TRBD1. Germline lookup yields CDR1 MDHEN and CDR2 SYDVKM. This CDR3 is built from 14 residues. The trim removed 4 bases at V and 6 bases at J, leaving 5 bases unmatched. The chain's CDR3 is CASSSPGQGHGYTF. As DNA, the CDR3 is TGTGCCAGCAGTTCCCCGGGACAGGGGCATGGCTACACCTTC.